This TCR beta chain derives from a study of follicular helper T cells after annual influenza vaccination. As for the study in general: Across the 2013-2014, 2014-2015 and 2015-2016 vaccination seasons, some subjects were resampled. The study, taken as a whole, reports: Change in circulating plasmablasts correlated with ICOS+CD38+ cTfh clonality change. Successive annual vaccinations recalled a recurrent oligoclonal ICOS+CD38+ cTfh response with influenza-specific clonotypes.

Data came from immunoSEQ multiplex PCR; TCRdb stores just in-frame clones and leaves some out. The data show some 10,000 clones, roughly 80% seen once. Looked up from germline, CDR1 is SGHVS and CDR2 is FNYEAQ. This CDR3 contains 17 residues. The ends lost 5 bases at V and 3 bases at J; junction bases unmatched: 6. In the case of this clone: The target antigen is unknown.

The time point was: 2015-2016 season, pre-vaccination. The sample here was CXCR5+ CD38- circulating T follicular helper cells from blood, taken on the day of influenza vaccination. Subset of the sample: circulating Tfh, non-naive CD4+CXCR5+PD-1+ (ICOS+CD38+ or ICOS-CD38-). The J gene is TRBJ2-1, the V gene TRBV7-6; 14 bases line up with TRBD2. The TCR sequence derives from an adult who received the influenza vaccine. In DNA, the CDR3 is TGTGCCAGCAGCCCCCGGACTAGCGGGAGGAACTACAATGAGCAGTTCTTC. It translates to CASSPRTSGRNYNEQFF.